Below are 16 T cell receptor beta chains sequenced from a single sample in a study of spatial heterogeneity in lung cancer. In TCRdb, the 5' RACE reads were re-called with MiXCR into one record per CDR3 protein. The table shows about 4,000 distinct CDR3 sequences, with 9.4% occurring only once. Study findings and constraints: Tumors with more nonsynonymous mutations had more expanded intratumoral alpha and beta TCRs.

Time point here: sample taken at primary tumor resection. No antigen has been assigned to these receptors. The source material was lung tumor tissue, sampled at surgery. These receptors all stem from a male donor with early-stage non-small cell lung cancer.

Relative to its sample, this clonotype is medium-sized. This beta chain is an off-target read within a library intended for alpha chains, so its frequency means little. This sequence joins TRBV6-5 and TRBJ2-3, with D perhaps matching TRBD2 (5 bases). CDR1 is MNHEY and CDR2 is SVGAGI in the germline V gene. Trimming shortened V by 8 bases and J by 3 bases, and 12 bases separated the two germline ends. The CDR3 is made up of 13 amino acids. In nucleotides, the CDR3 is TGTGCCAGCCAAACGTCGGGAACAGATACGCAGTATTTT. This sequence encodes CASQTSGTDTQYF.

In this sample, this clonotype is medium-sized. As an off-target read in a library built for alpha chains, this beta chain has a frequency of little significance. The rearrangement uses TRBV10-3 and TRBJ2-1, with D perhaps TRBD1 or TRBD2 (5 bases each). This CDR3 comprises 16 residues. The V and J ends lost 3 bases and 7 bases respectively, with 19 bases between them. Germline V lookup: CDR1 ENHRY, CDR2 SYGVKD. This chain's CDR3 is CAISESLEGLMNEQFF. The CDR3 nucleotides are TGTGCCATCAGTGAATCCCTTGAGGGGTTGATGAATGAGCAGTTCTTC.

About this clonotype itself: As an off-target read in a library built for alpha chains, this beta chain has a frequency of little significance. This chain links TRBV28 with TRBJ2-7; 8 bases line up with TRBD2. This CDR3 contains 15 residues. V shed 2 bases and J 5 bases; nucleotides not matched to a gene: 8. Per germline, CDR1 MDHEN and CDR2 SYDVKM. The CDR3 nucleotides are TGTGCCAGCAGTTTAGCGGGAGGAGGGTTGGACGAGCAGTACTTC. Translated: CASSLAGGGLDEQYF.

By share, this clonotype counts as medium-sized (0.01 to 0.1%). This beta chain is a stray sequence in a library constructed for alpha chains; its clone size is not meaningful. V gene TRBV6-2 or TRBV6-3 combines with J gene TRBJ2-6, with D maybe TRBD1 (6 bases). CDR1 and CDR2 from the germline V gene are MNHEY and SVGEGT. The CDR3 runs to 15 residues. With 6 bases removed from V and 2 bases from J, the gap between germline ends came to 11 bases. CDR3: CASSLKGAGANVLTF. In DNA form, the CDR3 reads TGTGCCAGCAGCTTAAAGGGGGCTGGGGCCAACGTCCTGACTTTC.

This clonotype is large. The size of this beta chain means little, since it is a stray read in a library made for alpha chains. V and J are TRBV20-1 and TRBJ2-6, with D maybe TRBD2 (6 bases). V was clipped by 4 bases and J by 4 bases, with 17 bases between them. The CDR3 has 16 amino acids. Germline CDR1 and CDR2: DFQATT and SNEGSKA (reference sequence). DNA of the CDR3: TGCAGTGCTATCGGCGGGGTCGGGACCGGGGCCAACGTCCTGACTTTC. Residues: CSAIGGVGTGANVLTF.

The table lists this clonotype with a few counts. This beta chain was picked up by a library intended for alpha chains and is off target, so its count carries little meaning. This rearrangement joins TRBV12-3 or TRBV12-4 to TRBJ2-1, with 8 bases matching TRBD1. The CDR3 sequence is 19 residues long. Trimming took 5 bases from V and 4 from J; bases not matched to a gene: 19. The CDR3 nucleotides read TGTGCCAGCAGTCCCTGGGACAGGCTGAAAGAGCGGGCATACAATGAGCAGTTCTTC. Protein sequence: CASSPWDRLKERAYNEQFF.

In this sample, this clonotype is medium-sized. This beta chain slipped into a library made for alpha chains as a stray read, so its size is not meaningful. V gene TRBV20-1 combines with J gene TRBJ2-5, with a tentative D call TRBD2 (5 bases). Germline loops: CDR1 DFQATT, CDR2 SNEGSKA (reference sequence). Deletions cut 6 bases from V and 4 bases from J, with 15 bases between. The CDR3 has 13 amino acids. The CDR3 DNA reads TGCAGTGCGTCCCGGGATCCGGGAGAGACCCAGTACTTC. Translating gives CSASRDPGETQYF.

With regard to this clonotype: In a library made to pick up alpha chains, this beta chain is a stray read with a size that means little. The chain combines TRBV3-1 with TRBJ1-1; D possibly corresponds to TRBD1 (5 bases). The germline gives CDR1 LGHDT, CDR2 YNNKEL (reference sequence). Trimming stripped 0 bases from V and 5 bases from J, with 10 bases between. There are 14 residues in the CDR3. The CDR3 region is CASSQESRETEAFF. The CDR3 DNA follows: TGTGCCAGCAGCCAAGAGTCCAGGGAAACTGAAGCTTTCTTT. The variable domain in full, with the rest retrieved from reference TRBV3-1 and TRBJ1-1, is DTAVSQTPKYLVTQMGNDKSIKCEQNLGHDTMYWYKQDSKKFLKIMFSYNNKELIINETVPNRFSPKSPDKAHLNLHINSLELGDSAVYFCASSQESRETEAFFGQGTRLTVV.

This clonotype is termed medium-sized. Little can be read into the size of this beta chain, an off-target read in a library designed for alpha chains. The V and J genes are TRBV5-6 and TRBJ2-7; 11 bases are a match to TRBD2. CDR3 length equals 14 residues. Germline CDR1 and CDR2: SGHDT and YYEEEE. V lost 5 bases, J lost 4 bases, and 5 bases stayed unmatched. The CDR3 sequence is CASRPTSGGYEQYF. The CDR3 DNA sequence: TGTGCCAGCAGACCAACTAGCGGGGGATACGAGCAGTACTTC.

Regarding this clonotype: This may be a read error: a much more frequent sequence differs by one nucleotide. With the library built for alpha chains, this beta chain is off target and its frequency is not meaningful. The genes are TRBV4-1 and TRBJ1-6; the match to TRBD1 covers 11 bases. Trimming removed 5 bases from V and 12 bases from J; junction bases left unmatched: 9. The CDR3 has 15 amino acids. CDR1 is MGHRA and CDR2 is YSYEKL in the germline V gene. The CDR3 region is CASSSGQGAILPLHF. CDR3 bases: TGCGCCAGCAGCTCCGGACAGGGGGCAATTTTACCCCTCCACTTT.

This clonotype is categorized as medium-sized. This beta chain slipped into a library made for alpha chains as a stray read, so its size is not meaningful. J is TRBJ2-3 and V is TRBV11-2; 10 bases agree with TRBD1. There are 16 residues in the CDR3. The trim removed 5 bases at V and 2 bases at J, leaving 7 bases unmatched. Germline V gene lookup returns CDR1 SGHAT and CDR2 FQNNGV. The CDR3 DNA reads TGTGCCAGCAGCAGAGGGACAGGGGTCATCACAGATACGCAGTATTTT. Protein: CASSRGTGVITDTQYF.

There are many counts of this clonotype. This beta chain came through as a stray read in a library set up for alpha chains, and its size says little. V gene TRBV27 combines with J gene TRBJ2-1, with 8 bases matching TRBD2. V lost 6 bases to trimming and J lost 7 bases; unmatched junction nucleotides: 11. Germline assignment: CDR1 MNHEY and CDR2 SMNVEV (reference sequence). This CDR3 has 15 amino acids. The CDR3 protein is CASSLWGLDENEQFF. CDR3 DNA sequence: TGTGCCAGCAGCTTGTGGGGACTAGACGAGAATGAGCAGTTCTTC.

This clonotype came up a few times. A library made for alpha chains picked up this beta chain off target, so its size means little. The genes are TRBV19 and TRBJ2-1; D may be TRBD1 or TRBD2 (5 bases each). Germline V CDR1 and CDR2: LNHDA, SQIVND (reference sequence). The germline V and J ends were trimmed by 5 bases and 4 bases, with 9 bases remaining between them. This CDR3 contains 13 residues. Here the CDR3 reads CASSWDPYNEQFF. In DNA, the CDR3 is TGTGCCAGTAGTTGGGACCCGTACAATGAGCAGTTCTTC.

By its share, this clonotype is large. Because the library targeted alpha chains, this beta chain is an off-target read whose size means little. The V and J genes are TRBV9 and TRBJ1-6; 10 bases line up with TRBD1. This CDR3 comprises 15 residues. Germline lookup yields CDR1 SGDLS and CDR2 YYNGEE. V lost 3 bases, J lost 8 bases, and 5 bases stayed unmatched. CDR3 in amino acids: CASSATGGADSPLHF. Here the CDR3 DNA reads TGTGCCAGCAGCGCGACAGGGGGCGCGGATTCACCCCTCCACTTT.

This clonotype is medium-sized within its sample. This beta chain represents an off-target read in a library built for alpha chains; its size is of limited meaning. The gene calls are TRBV30 and TRBJ2-4, with D possibly TRBD1 on 5 matching bases. The CDR3 totals 16 residues. V was pared by 2 bases and J by 0 bases, with 14 bases between. Germline V gene data show CDR1 as GTSNPN and CDR2 as SVGIG (reference sequence). CDR3 region: CAWSKENRLAKNIQYF. The CDR3 DNA reads TGTGCCTGGAGTAAGGAGAACAGGCTAGCCAAAAACATTCAGTACTTC.

There are many counts of this clonotype. This beta chain represents an off-target read in a library built for alpha chains; its size is of limited meaning. This chain joins TRBV2 and TRBJ2-1; D is ambiguous. Germline-derived CDR1 and CDR2 are SNHLY and FYNNEI. V was pared by 6 bases and J by 0 bases, with 12 bases between. The CDR3 spans 15 residues. The CDR3 region has the DNA TGTGCCAGCAGCTCCGACGGCAGCTCCTACAATGAGCAGTTCTTC. Translation gives CASSSDGSSYNEQFF.